What follows are 14 T cell receptor beta chains derived from one specimen sequenced in a study of T cells in Graves' hyperthyroidism and ophthalmopathy. The CDR3 regions of TCR beta were amplified from RNA transcripts. When the TCR CDR3 underwent first-round RT-PCR, the HTBI primer set was used. TCRdb recomputed calls from the multiplex PCR reads with MiXCR, one row per CDR3 protein. The sample has fewer than 500,000 distinct CDR3 sequences, 13% to 15% seen once. The sample consisted of blood. Receptors were obtained from a woman between 25 and 40 years old with Graves' ophthalmopathy.

Many counts were recorded for this clonotype. The chain links TRBV7-2 to TRBJ1-2; weak D call: TRBD1 (5 bases). This CDR3 spans 13 amino acids. Per the germline V gene, CDR1 is SGHTA and CDR2 is FQGNSA. The germline V and J ends were trimmed by 6 bases and 8 bases, with 16 bases remaining between them. The CDR3 here is CASRAPGDWGYTF. CDR3 sequence (DNA): TGTGCCAGCAGGGCCCCCGGGGACTGGGGCTACACCTTC. Filled out from reference TRBV7-2 and TRBJ1-2, the complete variable domain reads GAGVSQSPSNKVTEKGKDVELRCDPISGHTALYWYRQSLGQGLEFLIYFQGNSAPDKSGLPSDRFSAERTGGSVSTLTIQRTQQEDSAVYLCASRAPGDWGYTFGSGTRLTVV.

This clonotype was picked up many times. The chain uses TRBV12-3 or TRBV12-4 and TRBJ1-5; TRBD1 is a possible D gene (5 bases). The CDR3 has 14 amino acids. V shed 3 bases and J shed 0 bases, with 6 bases lying between them. CDR3 coding DNA: TGTGCCAGCAGTTTGGGGCATAGCAATCAGCCCCAGCATTTT. Translation: CASSLGHSNQPQHF.

About this clonotype: Here the CDR3 omits its conserved ending phenylalanine or tryptophan, so a read error is the likely source. The DNA is omitted, as the CDR3 cannot be located on it reliably, and the CDR3 follows TCRdb's listing. The rearrangement joins TRBV24-1 to TRBJ2-2; the D segment call TRBD1 is taken from the table without a DNA check. The germline V gene has CDR1 KGHDR and CDR2 SFDVKD. The CDR3 has 16 residues if both end residues are counted. The CDR3 reads CATQHLGTANTGELPP.

This clonotype was detected many times. The chain uses TRBV6-1 and TRBJ1-2; 10 bases are shared with TRBD1. Trimming took 3 bases from V and 8 from J; bases not matched to a gene: 12. In germline, CDR1 is MNHNS, CDR2 SASEGT. There are 16 residues in the CDR3. As DNA, the CDR3 is TGTGCCAGCAGTGAGGCCCGGGACAGGGGAAGTCAAGGCTACACCTTC. It yields the protein CASSEARDRGSQGYTF.

This clonotype was recorded at least ten times. In DNA form, the CDR3 reads TGTGCCAGCAGTGAAAGGGAGGGCCAGCCCCAGCATTTT. Its protein is CASSEREGQPQHF. The V and J genes are TRBV6-1 and TRBJ1-5; D is ambiguous. The germline V gene has CDR1 MNHNS and CDR2 SASEGT. Trimming stripped 2 bases from V and 7 bases from J, with 9 bases between. This CDR3 is 13 amino acids long.

This chain connects TRBV9 to TRBJ2-1, with TRBD2 matching over 10 bases. CDR1 and CDR2 from the germline V gene are SGDLS and YYNGEE. The J segment lost 7 bases and the V segment lost 2 bases, leaving 9 bases of the junction unmatched. There are 16 residues in the CDR3. CDR3 loop: CASSVISGGSRNEQFF. DNA for the CDR3: TGTGCCAGCAGCGTGATTAGCGGGGGGTCTCGTAATGAGCAGTTCTTC.

The rearrangement joins TRBV19 to TRBJ2-4; TRBD2 matches 9 bases. The CDR3 loop spans 13 amino acids. Trimming took 4 bases from V and 7 from J; bases not matched to a gene: 2. Germline V gene sequence: CDR1 LNHDA, CDR2 SQIVND (reference sequence). The CDR3 DNA sequence: TGTGCCAGTAGTAGCGGGGGGGCTAACATTCAGTACTTC. Translating it yields CASSSGGANIQYF.

This clonotype was detected ten times or more. This sequence joins TRBV4-2 and TRBJ2-5, with 11 nucleotides matching TRBD2. The CDR3 runs to 17 residues. Per the germline V gene, CDR1 is LGHNA and CDR2 is YNFKEQ. The V gene end was trimmed by 1 base and the J gene end by 1 base; junction bases not matched to a gene: 5. CDR3 sequence (DNA): TGTGCCAGCAGCCAAGTCACCGGGACTAGCGGCCAAGAGACCCAGTACTTC. Protein sequence: CASSQVTGTSGQETQYF.

This chain joins TRBV10-3 and TRBJ1-5; tentatively, D is TRBD1 (5 bases). The CDR3 has 14 amino acids. Trimming left V 5 bases short and J 2 bases short, with 10 bases between. CDR1 is ENHRY, CDR2 SYGVKD, per germline. CDR3 residues: CAISSGTGNQPQHF. The CDR3 DNA follows: TGTGCCATCAGTAGCGGGACTGGCAATCAGCCCCAGCATTTT.

For this clonotype: The germline gene is not matched at one end of the junction; a read error may be the cause. The chain carries TRBV30 and TRBJ1-1, with D unclear. The length of the CDR3 is 13 residues. CDR1 is GTSNPN, CDR2 SVGIG, per germline (reference sequence). The CDR3 sequence is CAWSFWVNAEAFF. In DNA form, the CDR3 reads TGTGCCTGGAGTTTTTGGGTGAACGCTGAAGCTTTCTTT.

This clonotype occurred many times. This sequence joins TRBV28 and TRBJ1-3, with a possible D match to TRBD1 (5 bases). V lost 3 bases to trimming and J lost 0 bases, with 9 bases between them. Germline V lookup: CDR1 MDHEN, CDR2 SYDVKM. CDR3 length equals 15 residues. The CDR3, as DNA: TGTGCCAGCAGTTTGGACATCGTCTCTGGAAACACCATATATTTT. Residues: CASSLDIVSGNTIYF.

This clonotype was found many times. The chain combines TRBV12-5 with TRBJ1-1; D is undetermined. The V gene's germline CDR1 is LGHNT and CDR2 FRNRAP. The CDR3 runs to 20 residues. V was clipped by 0 bases and J by 0 bases, with 23 bases between them. Here the CDR3 reads CASGLVIWDRTQPMNTEAFF. The DNA for the CDR3 is TGTGCTAGTGGTTTGGTAATTTGGGATAGGACCCAGCCAATGAACACTGAAGCTTTCTTT.

This clonotype was picked up many times. The rearrangement links TRBV6-1 to TRBJ1-5, with D maybe TRBD1 (5 bases). The CDR3 contains 15 residues. V was trimmed by 0 bases and J by 4 bases, leaving 10 bases between them. CDR1 is MNHNS and CDR2 is SASEGT in the germline V gene. CDR3 residues: CASSEAWGFNQPQHF. The CDR3 DNA reads as TGTGCCAGCAGTGAAGCATGGGGCTTTAATCAGCCCCAGCATTTT.

Points on this clonotype: One junction end disagrees with the germline gene, perhaps due to a read error. V usage is TRBV28 and J usage is TRBJ2-2; 7 positions match TRBD2. CDR1 and CDR2 from the germline V gene are MDHEN and SYDVKM. The CDR3 sequence is 14 residues long. CDR3 residues: CASRITSATGELLF. The CDR3 DNA reads TGTGCCAGCAGAATCACTAGCGCCACCGGGGAGCTGCTTTTT.